The 7 T cell receptor beta chains presented below share a single source sample, sequenced in a study of vaccination and CD4 T cells after COVID-19. The treatment: roughly ten-day PBMC culture with coronavirus spike peptide pools or control peptides (ViraFEST assay). Researchers used the Oncomine TCR Beta short-read assay to sequence DNA from cultured CD4+ T cells. MiXCR was run by TCRdb on the PCR reads, yielding one entry per CDR3 protein. The table has around 20,000 distinct CDR3 sequences, 60% seen once; the top ten hold less than 15%. The antigens of these receptors remain unknown. The sequencing used CD4+ T cells from blood, cultured in vitro, collected after SARS-CoV-2 vaccination. The receptor source for this set is a human donor who received a COVID-19 vaccine.

The chain links TRBV19 to TRBJ1-1; 8 bases line up with TRBD1. Germline CDR1 LNHDA, CDR2 SQIVND (reference sequence). CDR3 length equals 15 residues. V shed 5 bases, J shed 0 bases, and the junction held 5 bases outside the gene matches. The CDR3 DNA follows: TGTGCCAGTAGTCTGGACAGGGCCTTGAACACTGAAGCTTTCTTT. Amino acids: CASSLDRALNTEAFF.

The V call is TRBV28, the J call TRBJ1-1; the match to TRBD1 covers 12 bases. The germline V gene has CDR1 MDHEN and CDR2 SYDVKM. The CDR3 covers 14 residues. The trim removed 10 bases at V and 4 bases at J, leaving 7 bases unmatched. CDR3 DNA: TGTGCCATAGGGACAGGGGGCTTTGGCACTGAAGCTTTCTTT. It yields the protein CAIGTGGFGTEAFF.

As DNA, the CDR3 is TGTGCCAGCAGGGACCCACTATTGACTAGAGGGAACACCGGGGAGCTGTTTTTT. It specifies CASRDPLLTRGNTGELFF. J is TRBJ2-2 and V is TRBV6-1; TRBD2 is a possible D gene (6 bases). The V end was cut by 6 bases, the J end by 1 base, with 21 bases between. CDR3 length equals 18 residues. Germline V gene lookup returns CDR1 MNHNS and CDR2 SASEGT.

The chain uses TRBV24-1 and TRBJ1-2, with 7 bases aligning to TRBD1. J lost 4 bases, V lost 3 bases, and 7 bases had no gene match. Germline V gene lookup returns CDR1 KGHDR and CDR2 SFDVKD. The CDR3 loop spans 15 amino acids. CDR3 amino acids: CATSDPTGNSYGYTF. In DNA, the CDR3 is TGTGCCACCAGTGATCCGACAGGGAATAGCTATGGCTACACCTTC.

In this sample, this clonotype turned up a few times. This chain uses TRBV30 with TRBJ2-2; TRBD1 matches at 9 bases. V trimming: 8 bases; J trimming: 5 bases; junction bases outside the gene matches: 9. Germline assignment: CDR1 GTSNPN and CDR2 SVGIG (reference sequence). The CDR3 length is 14 residues. In DNA form, the CDR3 reads TGTGCCAGCCCCCGGGACAGGGTGACCGGGGAGCTGTTTTTT. Its translation: CASPRDRVTGELFF.

The chain couples TRBV25-1 to TRBJ2-3, with D unresolved. This CDR3 contains 14 residues. Germline V lookup: CDR1 MGHDK, CDR2 SYGVNS. V was clipped by 2 bases and J by 4 bases, with 10 bases between them. In DNA, the CDR3 is TGTGCCAGCAGTGAACGCTGGGCCGCAGATACGCAGTATTTT. Translation gives CASSERWAADTQYF.

The V and J genes are TRBV7-3 and TRBJ2-1; TRBD2 matches 8 bases. The V gene's germline CDR1 is SGHTA and CDR2 FQGTGA. The CDR3 has 14 residues. J gave up 6 bases and V 4 bases, and 5 bases lay outside the gene matches. DNA for the CDR3: TGTGCCAGCAGCTCGGGAGGGGCGGTCAATGAGCAGTTCTTC. Protein: CASSSGGAVNEQFF.